The clone carrying this TCR beta chain occurred a few times. Its cognate antigen is unknown. This specimen comes from a study of T cell responses to AZD1222 COVID-19 vaccine. Study-level findings and limits: Regions left unmutated in variants are reportedly the target of nearly half of spike-specific TCRs.

Sequencing used immunoSEQ multiplex PCR; TCRdb keeps in-frame clones, though not all of them. The sample has 86,000 or so clones; about 90% are singletons. Per the germline V gene, CDR1 is MGHRA and CDR2 is YSYEKL. The CDR3 contains 15 residues. Trimming removed 3 bases from V and 0 bases from J; junction bases left unmatched: 3. The origin of this receptor is an adult in good health. The source material was peripheral blood, sampled on day 0 of MenACWY control vaccination. The V and J genes are TRBV4-1 and TRBJ2-7, with TRBD1 matching over 9 bases. The chain's CDR3 is CASSQTGGRSYEQYF. For the CDR3, the DNA is TGCGCCAGCAGCCAGACAGGGGGGCGCTCCTACGAGCAGTACTTC.